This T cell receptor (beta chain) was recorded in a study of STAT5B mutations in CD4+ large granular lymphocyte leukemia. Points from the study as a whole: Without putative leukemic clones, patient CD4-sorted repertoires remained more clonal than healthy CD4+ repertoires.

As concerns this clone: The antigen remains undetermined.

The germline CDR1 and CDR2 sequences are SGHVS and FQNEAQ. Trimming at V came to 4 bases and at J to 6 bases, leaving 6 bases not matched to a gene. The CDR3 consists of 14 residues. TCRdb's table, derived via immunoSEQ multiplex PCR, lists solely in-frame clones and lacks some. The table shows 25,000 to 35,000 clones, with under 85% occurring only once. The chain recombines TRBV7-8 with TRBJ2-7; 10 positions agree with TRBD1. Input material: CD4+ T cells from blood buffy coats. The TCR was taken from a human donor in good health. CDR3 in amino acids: CASSSDRGRSEQYF. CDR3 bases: TGTGCCAGCAGCTCTGACAGGGGGCGAAGCGAGCAGTACTTC.